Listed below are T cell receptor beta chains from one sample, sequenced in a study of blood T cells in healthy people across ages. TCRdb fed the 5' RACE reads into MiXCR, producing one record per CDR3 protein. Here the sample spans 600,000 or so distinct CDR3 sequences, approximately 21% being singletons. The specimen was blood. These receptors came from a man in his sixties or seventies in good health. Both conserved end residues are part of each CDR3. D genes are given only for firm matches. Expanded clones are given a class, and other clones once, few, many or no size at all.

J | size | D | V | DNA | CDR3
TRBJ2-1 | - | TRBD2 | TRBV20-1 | TGCAGTGCTAGAGTGGCTCTAGCGGGCTCCTACAATGAGCAGTTCTTC | CSARVALAGSYNEQFF
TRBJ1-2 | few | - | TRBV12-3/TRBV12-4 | TGTGCCAGCAGCCCTGACAGGACCCAGAGGGGCTACACCTTC | CASSPDRTQRGYTF
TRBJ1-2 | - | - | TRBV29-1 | TGCAGCGTTGAAGTCCCCGGGAAGGTAGATGGCTACACCTTC | CSVEVPGKVDGYTF
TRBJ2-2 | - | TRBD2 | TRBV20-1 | TGCAGTGCTGGGAGGACTAGCGGGGGGGGCACCGGGGAGCTGTTTTTT | CSAGRTSGGGTGELFF
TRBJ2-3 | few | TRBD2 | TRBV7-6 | TGTGCCAGCAGCCTTACTAGCGTGGGGCGCACAGATACGCAGTATTTT | CASSLTSVGRTDTQYF
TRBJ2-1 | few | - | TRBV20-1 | TGCAGTGCTAGCTCGATACAGCCGCGCTCCTACAATGAGCAGTTCTTC | CSASSIQPRSYNEQFF
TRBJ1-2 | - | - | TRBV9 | TGTGCCAGCAGCGTAGATCCCACGGACTATGGCTACACCTTC | CASSVDPTDYGYTF
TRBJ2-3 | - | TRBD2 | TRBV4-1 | TGCGCCAGCAGCGGACTAGCGGGAAACACAGATACGCAGTATTTT | CASSGLAGNTDTQYF
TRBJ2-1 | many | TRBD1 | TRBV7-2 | TGTGCCAGCAGCTTAGCTCAGGGGGCTGGTGAGCAGTTCTTC | CASSLAQGAGEQFF
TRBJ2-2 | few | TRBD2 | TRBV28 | TGTGCCAGCAGTTGGGGATCTTACGGGACTAGGGGGACCGGGGAGCTGTTTTTT | CASSWGSYGTRGTGELFF
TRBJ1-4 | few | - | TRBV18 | TGTGCCAGCTCACTGCAGGGTTATAATGAAAAACTGTTTTTT | CASSLQGYNEKLFF
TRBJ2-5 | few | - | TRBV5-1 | TGCGCCAGCAGTTTAGTAGCGGACAAAGAGACCCAGTACTTC | CASSLVADKETQYF
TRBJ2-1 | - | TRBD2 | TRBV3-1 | TGTGCCAGCAGCCAAGATAGCGGGAGCATCTATGAGCAGTTCTTC | CASSQDSGSIYEQFF
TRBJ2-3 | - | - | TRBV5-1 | TGCGCCAGCAGCTTGTGGTTCCGTTCCACAGATACGCAGTATTTT | CASSLWFRSTDTQYF
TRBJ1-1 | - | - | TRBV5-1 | TGCGCCAGCAGGCATGCCGAGGCGCTTAACACTGAAGCTTTCTTT | CASRHAEALNTEAFF
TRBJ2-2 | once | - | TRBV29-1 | TGCAGCGTTCGAAGGGCAGGGGTGGGCACCGGGGAGCTGTTTTTT | CSVRRAGVGTGELFF
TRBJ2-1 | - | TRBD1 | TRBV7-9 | TGTGCCAGCACCGTCAGGGGGCCTGTGGATGAGCAGTTCTTC | CASTVRGPVDEQFF
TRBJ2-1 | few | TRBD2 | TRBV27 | TGTGCCAGCAGTTCCCTAGCGGGAGATGCTGAGCAGTTCTTC | CASSSLAGDAEQFF
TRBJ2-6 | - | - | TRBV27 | TGTGCCAGCAGTTTGGGCCTTCCTGGGGCCAACGTCCTGACTTTC | CASSLGLPGANVLTF
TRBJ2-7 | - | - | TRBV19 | TGTGCCAGTAGTATAGATCCCGGGTCCCACGAGCAGTACTTC | CASSIDPGSHEQYF
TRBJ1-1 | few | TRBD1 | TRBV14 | TGTGCCAGTAGCCAAGATCCAGGGGGCTGGGCTTTCTTT | CASSQDPGGWAFF
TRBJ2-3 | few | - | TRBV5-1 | TGCGCCAGCAGCTTGGGCGTCGGGGACACAGATACGCAGTATTTT | CASSLGVGDTDTQYF
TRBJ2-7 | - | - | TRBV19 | TGTGCCAGTAGTATAAGACAGGCGCAGACCTACGAGCAGTACTTC | CASSIRQAQTYEQYF
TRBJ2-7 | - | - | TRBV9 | TGTGCCAGCAGCGTAGAACGTTCCTCCTACGAGCAGTACTTC | CASSVERSSYEQYF
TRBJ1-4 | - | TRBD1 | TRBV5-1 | TGCGCCAGCAGCCCGACGGGACAGCATAATGAAAAACTGTTTTTT | CASSPTGQHNEKLFF
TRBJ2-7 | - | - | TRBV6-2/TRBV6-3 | TGTGCCAGCAGGCACGCGTCCTACGAGCAGTACTTC | CASRHASYEQYF
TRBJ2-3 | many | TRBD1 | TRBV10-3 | TGTGCCATCAGTGAGACAGGGGGCGCCGGAGATACGCAGTATTTT | CAISETGGAGDTQYF
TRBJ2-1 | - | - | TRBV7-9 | TGTACCATGAGGACTCACAATGAGCAGTTCTTC | CTMRTHNEQFF
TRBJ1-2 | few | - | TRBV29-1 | TGCAGCGTTCCCCGGACAGACTTGAGCTATGGCTACACCTTC | CSVPRTDLSYGYTF
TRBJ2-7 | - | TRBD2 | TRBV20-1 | TGCAGTGCTAGAGATCACCTTAGCGGGAGTACGTACGAGCAGTACTTC | CSARDHLSGSTYEQYF
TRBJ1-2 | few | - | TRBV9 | TGTGCCAGCAGCGCGGGACGGGACTATGACTACACCTTC | CASSAGRDYDYTF
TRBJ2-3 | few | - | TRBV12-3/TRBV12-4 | TGTGCCAGCAGTTCTCGGGGCTCAGATACGCAGTATTTT | CASSSRGSDTQYF
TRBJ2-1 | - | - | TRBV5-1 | TGCGCCAGCAGCTTGGGGACCGAGGCATACGAGCAGTTCTTC | CASSLGTEAYEQFF
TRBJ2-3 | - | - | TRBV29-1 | TGCAGCCTCCGGGACGGAGGAGATACGCAGTATTTT | CSLRDGGDTQYF
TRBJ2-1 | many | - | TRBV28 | TGTGCCAGCAGCCAGCCCCGTCTTGGCAACAATGAGCAGTTCTTC | CASSQPRLGNNEQFF
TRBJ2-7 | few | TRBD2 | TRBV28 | TGTGCCAGCACCCAGACTAGCGGGACATCCTACGAGCAGTACTTC | CASTQTSGTSYEQYF
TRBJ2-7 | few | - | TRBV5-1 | TGCGCCAGCAGCTTGGACAGGGAGGGTTACGAGCAGTACTTC | CASSLDREGYEQYF
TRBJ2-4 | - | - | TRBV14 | TGTGCCAGCAGCCAAGATTCAGGGGTTGGAGCCAAAAACATTCAGTACTTC | CASSQDSGVGAKNIQYF
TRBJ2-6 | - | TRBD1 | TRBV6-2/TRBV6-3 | TGTGCCAGCAGTTCCAGACAGGGCACCTCTGGGGCCAACGTCCTGACTTTC | CASSSRQGTSGANVLTF
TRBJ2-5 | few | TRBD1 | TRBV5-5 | TGTGCCAGCAGCTTGGAGGGACAGGGTGGGCAAGAGACCCAGTACTTC | CASSLEGQGGQETQYF
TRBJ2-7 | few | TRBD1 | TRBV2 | TGTGCCAGCAGTCGACAGGGGAGGAACGAGCAGTACTTC | CASSRQGRNEQYF